These 11 T cell receptor beta chains originate from one sample sequenced in a study of T cell changes during pregnancy in multiple sclerosis. Generated by immunoSEQ multiplex PCR, the TCRdb table keeps only in-frame clones and is missing some. The sample has 40,000 or so clones; around 93% are singletons. Sequenced material: CD8+ T cells from peripheral blood mononuclear cells, taken before pregnancy. The receptors derive from a female donor with multiple sclerosis, enrolled in a pregnancy study.

The V and J genes are TRBV27 and TRBJ2-7, with 7 bases identical to TRBD1. This CDR3 spans 13 amino acids. Germline V gives CDR1 MNHEY, CDR2 SMNVEV (reference sequence). Unmatched junction bases numbered 4, after V lost 5 bases and J lost 3 bases. The CDR3, as DNA: TGTGCCAGCAGTCCGGGACAGTACTACGAGCAGTACTTC. Protein product: CASSPGQYYEQYF.

This chain links TRBV2 with TRBJ2-7; perhaps TRBD2 as D (5 bases). Germline CDR1 reads SNHLY; CDR2 reads FYNNEI. The CDR3 loop spans 10 amino acids. With 5 bases removed from V and 9 bases from J, the gap between germline ends came to 8 bases. In DNA form, the CDR3 reads TGTGCCAGCAGTCCGAGCGGGCAGTACTTC. The encoded protein is CASSPSGQYF.

The chain recombines TRBV2 with TRBJ2-7, with unresolved D. In germline, CDR1 is SNHLY, CDR2 FYNNEI. This CDR3 contains 13 residues. Trimming removed 3 bases from V and 4 bases from J, with 10 bases in between. CDR3: CASSEGRNYEQYF. The CDR3 DNA reads as TGTGCCAGCAGTGAGGGCAGAAATTACGAGCAGTACTTC.

In nucleotides, the CDR3 is TGTGCCAGCAGCCCACCACAGAGACCGTACGAGCAGTACTTC. Translating it yields CASSPPQRPYEQYF. This chain links TRBV9 with TRBJ2-7; D gene unclear. CDR1 and CDR2 (germline): SGDLS, YYNGEE. The CDR3 loop spans 14 amino acids. Trimming removed 4 bases from V and 4 bases from J, with 15 bases in between. Together with reference TRBV9 and TRBJ2-7, the CDR3 gives the full variable domain: DSGVTQTPKHLITATGQRVTLRCSPRSGDLSVYWYQQSLDQGLQFLIQYYNGEERAKGNILERFSAQQFPDLHSELNLSSLELGDSALYFCASSPPQRPYEQYFGPGTRLTVT.

The chain links TRBV6-5 to TRBJ2-7; tentative D call: TRBD1 (6 bases). The germline CDR1 and CDR2 sequences are MNHEY and SVGAGI. The CDR3 runs 13 residues. The V end was cut by 2 bases, the J end by 6 bases, with 11 bases between. The CDR3 sequence: CASSYQGLGEQYF. The CDR3 DNA reads TGTGCCAGCAGTTACCAGGGGCTGGGCGAGCAGTACTTC.

The chain joins TRBV5-1 to TRBJ1-4; D may be TRBD1 (6 bases). Germline V gives CDR1 SGHRS, CDR2 YFSETQ. The CDR3 spans 16 residues. V gave up 5 bases and J gave up 8 bases, with 22 bases separating them. CDR3: CASSLTGGGGSEKLFF. The CDR3 DNA sequence: TGCGCCAGCAGTCTCACGGGGGGCGGGGGCTCGGAAAAACTGTTTTTT.

The V and J genes are TRBV5-1 and TRBJ1-4; TRBD1 aligns across 9 bases. Losses at the gene ends were 4 bases for V and 6 bases for J; bases not matched to a gene: 10. This CDR3 has 16 residues. CDR1 is SGHRS, CDR2 YFSETQ, per germline. The CDR3 DNA is TGCGCCAGCAGCGCACGACCGGGACAGGGCGATGAAAAACTGTTTTTT. It is translated as CASSARPGQGDEKLFF.

The chain uses TRBV4-2 and TRBJ2-7, with D perhaps TRBD2 (5 bases). Germline assignment: CDR1 LGHNA and CDR2 YNFKEQ. V lost 3 bases to trimming and J lost 2 bases, with 17 bases between them. The CDR3 runs to 16 residues. DNA of the CDR3: TGTGCCAGCAGCCATAGTGGGGTAGCGTTAACCTACGAGCAGTACTTC. The encoded protein is CASSHSGVALTYEQYF.

This chain uses TRBV19 with TRBJ2-1; 8 bases are a match to TRBD2. J gave up 7 bases and V 5 bases, and 4 bases lay outside the gene matches. Looked up from germline, CDR1 is LNHDA and CDR2 is SQIVND (reference sequence). This CDR3 is built from 13 residues. CDR3 in DNA: TGTGCCAGTAGTCCCCGACTAGCGAATGAGCAGTTCTTC. Its translation: CASSPRLANEQFF.

This clone was seen many times. The genes are TRBV4-1 and TRBJ1-5, with D perhaps TRBD1 (6 bases). CDR3 length: 16 amino acids. Per germline, CDR1 MGHRA and CDR2 YSYEKL. Trimming took off 4 bases at V and 3 bases at J, with 16 bases between the two ends. Here the CDR3 DNA reads TGCGCCAGCAGCCTAACCTTACAGGGCCTCAATCAGCCCCAGCATTTT. The encoded protein is CASSLTLQGLNQPQHF.

V gene TRBV14 combines with J gene TRBJ2-1; 9 bases agree with TRBD2. CDR1 is SGHDN, CDR2 FVKESK, per germline. V dropped 1 base and J dropped 4; count of bases not matched to a gene: 8. CDR3 length: 17 amino acids. CDR3 amino acids: CASSQGLAEKKYNEQFF. The CDR3 region has the DNA TGTGCCAGCAGCCAAGGACTAGCGGAGAAAAAATACAATGAGCAGTTCTTC. Looking up the rest from reference TRBV14 and TRBJ2-1 gives the full variable domain: EAGVTQFPSHSVIEKGQTVTLRCDPISGHDNLYWYRRVMGKEIKFLLHFVKESKQDESGMPNNRFLAERTGGTYSTLKVQPAELEDSGVYFCASSQGLAEKKYNEQFFGPGTRLTVL.